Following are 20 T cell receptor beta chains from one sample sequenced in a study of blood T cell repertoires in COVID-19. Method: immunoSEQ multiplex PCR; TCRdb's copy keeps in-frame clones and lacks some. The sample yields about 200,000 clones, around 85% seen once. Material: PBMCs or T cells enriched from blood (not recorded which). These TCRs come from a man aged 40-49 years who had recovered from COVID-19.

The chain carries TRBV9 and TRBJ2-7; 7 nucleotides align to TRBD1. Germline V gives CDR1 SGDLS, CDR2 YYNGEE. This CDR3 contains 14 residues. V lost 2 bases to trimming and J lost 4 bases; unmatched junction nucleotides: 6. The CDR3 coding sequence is TGTGCCAGCAGCGTGGGACAGACAGGATACGAGCAGTACTTC. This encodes CASSVGQTGYEQYF.

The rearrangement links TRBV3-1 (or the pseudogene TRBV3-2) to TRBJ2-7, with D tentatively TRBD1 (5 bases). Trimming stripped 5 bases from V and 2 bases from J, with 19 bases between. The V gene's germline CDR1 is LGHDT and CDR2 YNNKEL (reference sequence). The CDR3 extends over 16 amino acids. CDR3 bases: TGTGCCAGCAGCGACCTCCGAACAGGACGCGCCTACGAGCAGTACTTC. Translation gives CASSDLRTGRAYEQYF.

In DNA, the CDR3 is TGTGCCAGCAGCCCCTACTCCTACGAGCAGTACTTC. Translating gives CASSPYSYEQYF. V usage is TRBV11-2 and J usage is TRBJ2-7, with D hard to call. Germline-derived CDR1 and CDR2 are SGHAT and FQNNGV. This CDR3 contains 12 residues. V lost 5 bases and J 0 bases, leaving 5 bases between the germline ends.

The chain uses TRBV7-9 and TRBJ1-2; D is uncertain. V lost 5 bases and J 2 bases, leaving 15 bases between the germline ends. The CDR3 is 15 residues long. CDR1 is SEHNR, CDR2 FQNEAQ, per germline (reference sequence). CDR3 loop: CASSGGPPGNYGYTF. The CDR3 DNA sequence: TGTGCCAGCAGCGGAGGGCCTCCGGGGAACTATGGCTACACCTTC.

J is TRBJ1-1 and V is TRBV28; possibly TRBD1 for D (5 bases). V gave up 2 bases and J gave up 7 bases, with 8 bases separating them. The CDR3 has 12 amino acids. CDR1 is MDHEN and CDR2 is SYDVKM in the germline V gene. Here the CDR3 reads CASSLGGIEAFF. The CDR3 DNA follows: TGTGCCAGCAGTTTAGGGGGGATTGAAGCTTTCTTT.

The CDR3 coding sequence is TGTGCTAGTGCCCTTGGGGGGAGCCCCTACGAGCAGTACTTC. Encoded protein: CASALGGSPYEQYF. V usage is TRBV12-5 and J usage is TRBJ2-7; possible D gene TRBD2, 6 bases. Germline lookup yields CDR1 LGHNT and CDR2 FRNRAP. V was shortened by 7 bases and J by 2 bases, with 15 bases between the two germline ends. The CDR3 length is 14 residues.

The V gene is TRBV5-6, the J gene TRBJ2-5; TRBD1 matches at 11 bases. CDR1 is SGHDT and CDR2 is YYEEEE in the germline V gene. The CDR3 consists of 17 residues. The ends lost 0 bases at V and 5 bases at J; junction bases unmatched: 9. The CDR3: CASSLDFWGTGGETQYF. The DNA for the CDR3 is TGTGCCAGCAGCTTGGATTTTTGGGGGACAGGGGGTGAGACCCAGTACTTC.

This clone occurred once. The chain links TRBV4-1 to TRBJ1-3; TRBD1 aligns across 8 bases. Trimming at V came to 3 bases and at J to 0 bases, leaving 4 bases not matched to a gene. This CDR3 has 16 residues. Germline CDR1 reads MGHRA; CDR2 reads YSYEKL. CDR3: CASSQRDRSSGNTIYF. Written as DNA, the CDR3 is TGCGCCAGCAGCCAGCGGGACAGGAGCTCTGGAAACACCATATATTTT.

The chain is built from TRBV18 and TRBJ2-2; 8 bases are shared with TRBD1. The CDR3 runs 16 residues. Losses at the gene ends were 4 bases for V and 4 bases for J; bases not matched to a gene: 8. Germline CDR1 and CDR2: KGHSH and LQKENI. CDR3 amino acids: CASSRDRGSGTGELFF. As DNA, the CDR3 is TGTGCCAGCTCACGAGACAGGGGATCGGGCACCGGGGAGCTGTTTTTT. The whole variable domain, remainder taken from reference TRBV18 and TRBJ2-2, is NAGVMQNPRHLVRRRGQEARLRCSPMKGHSHVYWYRQLPEEGLKFMVYLQKENIIDESGMPKERFSAEFPKEGPSILRIQQVVRGDSAAYFCASSRDRGSGTGELFFGEGSRLTVL.

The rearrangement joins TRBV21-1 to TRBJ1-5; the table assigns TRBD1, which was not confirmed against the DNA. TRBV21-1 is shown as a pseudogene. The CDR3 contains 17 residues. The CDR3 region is CASRDDRGLGSNQPQHF. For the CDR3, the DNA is TGTGCCAGCAGAGATGACAGGGGGTTAGGGAGCAATCAGCCCCAGCATTTT.

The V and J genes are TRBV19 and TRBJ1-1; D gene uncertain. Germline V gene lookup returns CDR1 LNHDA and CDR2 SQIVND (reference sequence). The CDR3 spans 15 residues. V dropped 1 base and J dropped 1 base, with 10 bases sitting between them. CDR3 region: CASSIGTGRNTEAFF. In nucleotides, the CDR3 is TGTGCCAGTAGTATAGGGACCGGGAGGAACACTGAAGCTTTCTTT.

For the CDR3, the DNA is TGTGCCAGCAGCGTAGAGGGGACAGGGGCTGAAAAACTGTTTTTT. Protein sequence: CASSVEGTGAEKLFF. This chain uses TRBV9 with TRBJ1-4; 10 bases align to TRBD1. The CDR3 covers 15 residues. Unmatched junction bases numbered 3, after V lost 0 bases and J lost 7 bases. Germline CDR1 and CDR2: SGDLS and YYNGEE.

The CDR3 coding sequence is TGTGCCACCAGTGATTCGCGGGGTTACTACGAGCAGTACTTC. The encoded protein is CATSDSRGYYEQYF. The V call is TRBV24-1, the J call TRBJ2-7; a possible D gene is TRBD2 (6 bases). Germline lookup yields CDR1 KGHDR and CDR2 SFDVKD. The CDR3 runs to 14 residues. The V end was cut by 2 bases, the J end by 3 bases, with 10 bases between.

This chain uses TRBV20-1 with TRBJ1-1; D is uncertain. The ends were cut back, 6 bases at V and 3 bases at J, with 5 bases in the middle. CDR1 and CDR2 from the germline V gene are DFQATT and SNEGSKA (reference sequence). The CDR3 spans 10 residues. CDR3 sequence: CSAYDTEAFF. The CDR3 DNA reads TGCAGTGCCTATGACACTGAAGCTTTCTTT.

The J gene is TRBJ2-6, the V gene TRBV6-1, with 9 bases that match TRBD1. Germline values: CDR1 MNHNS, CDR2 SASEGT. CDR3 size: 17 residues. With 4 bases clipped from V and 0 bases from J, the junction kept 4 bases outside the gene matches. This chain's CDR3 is CASSGRDRDSGANVLTF. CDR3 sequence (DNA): TGTGCCAGCAGTGGCCGGGACAGGGACTCTGGGGCCAACGTCCTGACTTTC.

The CDR3, as DNA: TGTGCCAGCAGCTTAGCCTTATACGAGCAGTACTTC. Translating gives CASSLALYEQYF. This sequence joins TRBV7-2 and TRBJ2-7; D gene ambiguous. Trimming took off 0 bases at V and 4 bases at J, with 4 bases between the two ends. The CDR3 extends over 12 amino acids. Looked up from germline, CDR1 is SGHTA and CDR2 is FQGNSA.

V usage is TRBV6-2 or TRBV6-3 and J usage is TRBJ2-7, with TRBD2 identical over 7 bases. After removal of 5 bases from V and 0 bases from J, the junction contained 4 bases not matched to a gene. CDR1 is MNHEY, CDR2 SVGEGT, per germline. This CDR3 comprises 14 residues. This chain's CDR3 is CASSRSGTSYEQYF. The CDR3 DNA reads TGTGCCAGCAGTCGCAGCGGGACCTCCTACGAGCAGTACTTC.

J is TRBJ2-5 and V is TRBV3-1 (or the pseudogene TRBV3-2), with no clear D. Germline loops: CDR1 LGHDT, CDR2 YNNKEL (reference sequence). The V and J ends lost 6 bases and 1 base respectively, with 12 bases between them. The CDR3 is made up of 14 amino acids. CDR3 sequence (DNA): TGTGCCAGCAGTCGCAACCCTACCCAAGAGACCCAGTACTTC. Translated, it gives CASSRNPTQETQYF.

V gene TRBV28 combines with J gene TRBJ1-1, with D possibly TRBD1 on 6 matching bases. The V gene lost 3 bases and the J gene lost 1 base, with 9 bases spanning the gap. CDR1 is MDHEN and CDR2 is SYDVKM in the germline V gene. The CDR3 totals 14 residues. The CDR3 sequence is CASSFWTENTEAFF. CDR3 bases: TGTGCCAGCAGTTTTTGGACAGAGAACACTGAAGCTTTCTTT.

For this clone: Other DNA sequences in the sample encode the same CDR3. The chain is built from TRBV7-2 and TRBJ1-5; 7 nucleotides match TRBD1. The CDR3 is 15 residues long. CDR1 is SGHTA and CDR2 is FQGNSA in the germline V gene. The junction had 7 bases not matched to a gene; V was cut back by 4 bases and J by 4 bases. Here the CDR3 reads CASSSGTAINQPQHF. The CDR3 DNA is TGTGCCAGCAGCTCCGGGACAGCCATTAATCAGCCCCAGCATTTT. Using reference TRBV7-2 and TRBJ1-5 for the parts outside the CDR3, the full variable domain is GAGVSQSPSNKVTEKGKDVELRCDPISGHTALYWYRQSLGQGLEFLIYFQGNSAPDKSGLPSDRFSAERTGGSVSTLTIQRTQQEDSAVYLCASSSGTAINQPQHFGDGTRLSIL.